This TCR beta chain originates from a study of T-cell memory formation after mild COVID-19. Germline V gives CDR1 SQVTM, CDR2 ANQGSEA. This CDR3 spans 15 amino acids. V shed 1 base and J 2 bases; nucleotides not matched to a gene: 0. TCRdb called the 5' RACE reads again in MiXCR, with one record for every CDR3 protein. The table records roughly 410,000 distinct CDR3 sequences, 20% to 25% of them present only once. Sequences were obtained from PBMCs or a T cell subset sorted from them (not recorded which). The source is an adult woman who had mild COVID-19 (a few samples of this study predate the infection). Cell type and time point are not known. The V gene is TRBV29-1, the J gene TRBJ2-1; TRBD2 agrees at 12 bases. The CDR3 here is CSVEGTSGTYNEQFF. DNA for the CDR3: TGCAGCGTTGAAGGGACTAGCGGGACCTACAATGAGCAGTTCTTC.